This entry concerns a single T cell receptor beta chain. The data were produced by immunoSEQ multiplex PCR, yet TCRdb's version contains in-frame clones alone and is incomplete. The table has some 300,000 clones, 70% to 80% seen once. CDR3 length: 14 amino acids. The germline V gene has CDR1 SNHLY and CDR2 FYNNEI. V gave up 1 base and J gave up 5 bases, with 9 bases separating them. The data stem from a study of cytotoxic CD8 clonotypes in ibrutinib-treated CLL. The rearrangement joins TRBV2 to TRBJ1-5; no definite D call. This material consisted of PBMCs, taken before ibrutinib treatment. This TCR was sampled from a human donor with chronic lymphocytic leukemia. The CDR3 coding sequence is TGTGCCAGCAGTGAAGTGGCAAGCTATCAGCCCCAGCATTTT. It translates to CASSEVASYQPQHF.